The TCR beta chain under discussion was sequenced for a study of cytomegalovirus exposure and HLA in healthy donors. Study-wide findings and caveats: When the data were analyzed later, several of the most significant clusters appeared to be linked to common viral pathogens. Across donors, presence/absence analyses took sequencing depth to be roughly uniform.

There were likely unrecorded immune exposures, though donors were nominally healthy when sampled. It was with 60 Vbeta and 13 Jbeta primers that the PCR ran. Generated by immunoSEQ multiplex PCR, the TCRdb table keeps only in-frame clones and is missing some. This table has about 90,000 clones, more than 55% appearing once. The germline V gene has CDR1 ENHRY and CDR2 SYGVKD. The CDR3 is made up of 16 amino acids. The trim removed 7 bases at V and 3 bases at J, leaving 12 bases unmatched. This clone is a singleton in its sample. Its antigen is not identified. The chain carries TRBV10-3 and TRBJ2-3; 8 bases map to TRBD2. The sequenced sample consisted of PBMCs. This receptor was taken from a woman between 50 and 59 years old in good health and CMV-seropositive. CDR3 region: CAITAQAGVGTDTQYF. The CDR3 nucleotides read TGTGCCATCACCGCCCAAGCGGGGGTTGGGACAGATACGCAGTATTTT.